This T cell receptor beta chain stems from a study of blood T cell repertoires in COVID-19. Assay: immunoSEQ multiplex PCR; the TCRdb copy retains only in-frame clones and omits some. The data contain about 430,000 clones, roughly 84% of them seen just once; the ten biggest clones take up 1.4%. Trimming removed 4 bases from V and 4 bases from J, with 8 bases in between. CDR1 and CDR2 from the germline V gene are SGHRS and YFSETQ. The CDR3 has 12 amino acids. The chain couples TRBV5-1 to TRBJ2-5; unclear D gene. The sample taken for sequencing was PBMCs or T cells enriched from blood (not recorded which). The sequence was collected from a woman under 30 who had been exposed to COVID-19. CDR3: CASSIPRETQYF. The CDR3 DNA follows: TGCGCCAGCAGCATCCCCCGAGAGACCCAGTACTTC. The entire variable domain, with the rest obtained from reference TRBV5-1 and TRBJ2-5, is as follows: KAGVTQTPRYLIKTRGQQVTLSCSPISGHRSVSWYQQTPGQGLQFLFEYFSETQRNKGNFPGRFSGRQFSNSRSEMNVSTLELGDSALYLCASSIPRETQYFGPGTRLLVL.